Below, 3 T cell receptor beta chains from the same sample are listed, as sequenced in a study of T cells in Graves' hyperthyroidism and ophthalmopathy. There were TCR beta CDR3 regions amplified from RNA transcripts. A first-round RT-PCR of the TCR CDR3 used the HTBI primer set. One entry per CDR3 protein results from TCRdb running MiXCR on the multiplex PCR reads. The sample lists a few hundred thousand distinct CDR3 sequences; 13% to 15% were seen once. The sequenced material came from blood. These receptor sequences come from a woman younger than 30 with Graves' hyperthyroidism.

This clonotype showed up just a few times. The V and J genes are TRBV20-1 and TRBJ1-5; D is ambiguous. Trimming removed 3 bases at V and 0 bases at J, with 6 bases between. Germline V gene lookup returns CDR1 DFQATT and CDR2 SNEGSKA (reference sequence). The length of the CDR3 is 13 residues. The CDR3 sequence is CSASPYSNQPQHF. CDR3 nucleotides: TGCAGTGCTAGCCCTTATAGCAATCAGCCCCAGCATTTT.

The table lists this clonotype with a few counts. The chain joins TRBV9 to TRBJ1-4; D may be TRBD1 (5 bases). The CDR3 loop spans 14 amino acids. Per the germline V gene, CDR1 is SGDLS and CDR2 is YYNGEE. The V and J ends lost 6 bases and 7 bases respectively, with 16 bases between them. The CDR3 coding sequence is TGTGCCAGCACCGGGGGGACGTCTGGTGAAAAACTGTTTTTT. Translation: CASTGGTSGEKLFF.

The V call is TRBV4-1, the J call TRBJ2-7, with D possibly being TRBD1 (5 bases). CDR1 MGHRA and CDR2 YSYEKL come from the germline V gene. Trimming shortened V by 5 bases and J by 1 base, and 12 bases separated the two germline ends. The CDR3 extends over 14 amino acids. The DNA for the CDR3 is TGCGCCAGCAGCAAGTCCCAGGGTTCCTACGAGCAGTACTTC. Translating it yields CASSKSQGSYEQYF.